Following are 20 T cell receptor beta chains from one sample sequenced in a study of cytomegalovirus exposure and HLA in healthy donors. A multiplex PCR was run with 60 Vbeta primers and 13 Jbeta primers. TCRdb keeps only in-frame clones here, not all; method: immunoSEQ multiplex PCR. The table records some 150,000 clones, 80% of them present only once. Sequenced input: PBMCs. These receptors were collected from a woman between 50 and 59 years old in good health and CMV-seronegative.

V is TRBV5-1 and J is TRBJ2-3; 8 bases match TRBD1. V lost 4 bases, J lost 0 bases, and 10 bases stayed unmatched. The germline V gene has CDR1 SGHRS and CDR2 YFSETQ. This CDR3 region has 17 residues. CDR3 region: CASSHGWDRRSTDTQYF. For the CDR3, the DNA is TGCGCCAGCAGCCATGGATGGGACAGGAGGAGCACAGATACGCAGTATTTT.

This clone occurred a few times. The chain is built from TRBV7-2 and TRBJ1-3, with D maybe TRBD1 (5 bases). V lost 1 base and J lost 7, with 11 bases in between. CDR3 length: 14 amino acids. Germline assignment: CDR1 SGHTA and CDR2 FQGNSA. CDR3 in DNA: TGTGCCAGCAGCTTAGGGCAGGGCTCGAACACCATATATTTT. It encodes CASSLGQGSNTIYF.

The rearrangement uses TRBV11-3 and TRBJ2-5, with 8 bases matching TRBD2. V lost 4 bases to trimming and J lost 5 bases; unmatched junction nucleotides: 12. Germline loops: CDR1 SGHNT, CDR2 YENEEA. The CDR3 is made up of 16 amino acids. DNA for the CDR3: TGTGCCAGCAGCTCAATGGACGGGGGGGCTCGGGAGACCCAGTACTTC. As protein: CASSSMDGGARETQYF.

The V gene is TRBV21-1, the J gene TRBJ1-2. TRBV21-1 is a documented pseudogene. The CDR3 is 14 residues long. The CDR3 region is CASSKGATATGYTF. The CDR3 coding sequence is TGTGCCAGCAGCAAAGGAGCAACCGCCACTGGCTACACCTTC.

V and J are TRBV5-1 and TRBJ1-4; the match to TRBD1 covers 9 bases. CDR3 length: 14 amino acids. Germline CDR1 and CDR2: SGHRS and YFSETQ. The ends lost 9 bases at V and 3 bases at J; junction bases unmatched: 6. This CDR3 is CATRTGVSNEKLFF. The CDR3 DNA reads TGCGCCACCAGGACAGGGGTGTCTAATGAAAAACTGTTTTTT.

The V gene is TRBV28, the J gene TRBJ2-7; TRBD1 aligns across 9 bases. V was pared by 4 bases and J by 6 bases, with 1 base of the junction left unmatched. Germline V lookup: CDR1 MDHEN, CDR2 SYDVKM. This CDR3 contains 12 residues. The CDR3 bases are TGTGCCAGCAGTTGGACAGGGGCCGAGCAGTACTTC. Translating it yields CASSWTGAEQYF.

The chain joins TRBV7-3 to TRBJ2-1, with a possible D match to TRBD2 (6 bases). The CDR3 covers 16 residues. Trimming stripped 3 bases from V and 1 base from J, with 13 bases between. CDR1 SGHTA and CDR2 FQGTGA come from the germline V gene. CDR3 bases: TGTGCCAGCAGCTTTAACCTTGGGACTTCCTACAATGAGCAGTTCTTC. It yields the protein CASSFNLGTSYNEQFF.

The chain has TRBV27 and TRBJ2-3; no clear D gene. The germline V gene has CDR1 MNHEY and CDR2 SMNVEV (reference sequence). Trimming left V 3 bases short and J 0 bases short, with 7 bases between. The CDR3 is 14 residues long. CDR3 nucleotide sequence: TGTGCCAGCAGTTTGGAGACTAGCACAGATACGCAGTATTTT. Encoded protein: CASSLETSTDTQYF.

This CDR3 is CASSFSSGRQYF. CDR3 DNA sequence: TGTGCCAGCAGCTTCTCCTCGGGTCGCCAGTACTTC. The chain employs TRBV7-7 and TRBJ2-5; D remains unclear. This CDR3 is built from 12 residues. From germline, CDR1 is SSHAT and CDR2 FNYEAQ (reference sequence). The V end was cut by 3 bases, the J end by 10 bases, with 12 bases between.

The chain links TRBV2 to TRBJ2-7, with TRBD2 matching over 10 bases. The germline CDR1 and CDR2 sequences are SNHLY and FYNNEI. The ends lost 10 bases at V and 2 bases at J; junction bases unmatched: 14. CDR3 length: 16 residues. DNA of the CDR3: TGTGCCAAAGGGGGGACTAGCGTGACCCAAACCTACGAGCAGTACTTC. Translation: CAKGGTSVTQTYEQYF.

V and J are TRBV4-3 and TRBJ2-1, with 7 bases lining up with TRBD2. Germline V gives CDR1 LGHNA, CDR2 YSLEER. This CDR3 region has 13 residues. V trimming: 3 bases; J trimming: 9 bases; junction bases outside the gene matches: 5. CDR3 nucleotides: TGCGCCAGCAGCCAGCGCGGGGGAGGTGAGCAGTTCTTC. Its translation: CASSQRGGGEQFF.

The chain uses TRBV7-9 and TRBJ2-3; D possibly corresponds to TRBD2 (5 bases). Germline loops: CDR1 SEHNR, CDR2 FQNEAQ (reference sequence). The CDR3 covers 15 residues. V was pared by 3 bases and J by 6 bases, with 16 bases between. The CDR3 DNA follows: TGTGCCAGCAGCTTCTTTACAGCGGCGATGGATACGCAGTATTTT. Translation: CASSFFTAAMDTQYF. Variable domain in full (rest from reference TRBV7-9 and TRBJ2-3): DTGVSQNPRHKITKRGQNVTFRCDPISEHNRLYWYRQTLGQGPEFLTYFQNEAQLEKSRLLSDRFSAERPKGSFSTLEIQRTEQGDSAMYLCASSFFTAAMDTQYFGPGTRLTVL.

By sample fraction, this clone is medium-sized. The chain links TRBV5-1 to TRBJ1-2, with 8 bases identical to TRBD1. V dropped 5 bases and J dropped 7; count of bases not matched to a gene: 10. Germline CDR1 reads SGHRS; CDR2 reads YFSETQ. This CDR3 is 14 amino acids long. This CDR3 is CASSPQGAKGGYTF. The CDR3 DNA follows: TGCGCCAGCAGTCCTCAGGGGGCGAAAGGTGGCTACACCTTC.

In its sample, this clone was seen once. V is TRBV2 and J is TRBJ2-7; 9 bases align to TRBD1. CDR3 length: 15 amino acids. Germline-derived CDR1 and CDR2 are SNHLY and FYNNEI. V lost 6 bases, J lost 5 bases, and 11 bases stayed unmatched. The CDR3: CASRADRGLFHEQYF. The CDR3 region has the DNA TGTGCCAGCAGAGCGGACAGGGGACTCTTCCACGAGCAGTACTTC.

This clone came up once. The chain employs TRBV30 and TRBJ1-5; D may be TRBD1 (5 bases). The V end lost 6 bases, the J end lost 0 bases, and 9 bases lay between the germline ends. The CDR3 extends over 13 amino acids. The germline CDR1 and CDR2 sequences are GTSNPN and SVGIG (reference sequence). The CDR3 DNA is TGTGCCTGTGCACAGGATAGCAATCAGCCCCAGCATTTT. Its translation: CACAQDSNQPQHF.

The gene calls are TRBV29-1 and TRBJ2-1; 12 nucleotides match TRBD1. V dropped 1 base and J dropped 4; count of bases not matched to a gene: 5. Germline CDR1 reads SQVTM; CDR2 reads ANQGSEA. The CDR3 length is 16 residues. This chain's CDR3 is CSVEAGQGASYNEQFF. CDR3 nucleotide sequence: TGCAGCGTTGAAGCGGGACAGGGGGCCTCTTACAATGAGCAGTTCTTC.

The rearrangement links TRBV6-5 to TRBJ1-1, with D unresolved. The V end lost 2 bases, the J end lost 1 base, and 14 bases lay between the germline ends. This CDR3 has 16 amino acids. Per germline, CDR1 MNHEY and CDR2 SVGAGI. CDR3 bases: TGTGCCAGCAGTTACCAACTTCTTGCAGGGAACACTGAAGCTTTCTTT. Translating gives CASSYQLLAGNTEAFF.

The chain recombines TRBV9 with TRBJ2-7, with 13 positions matching TRBD2. From germline, CDR1 is SGDLS and CDR2 YYNGEE. V gave up 4 bases and J gave up 6 bases; unmatched junction bases: 7. The CDR3 extends over 15 amino acids. This CDR3 is CASSPAGTSGTEQYF. For the CDR3, the DNA is TGTGCCAGCAGCCCAGCCGGGACTAGCGGGACCGAGCAGTACTTC.

CDR3 sequence reads: CASSPGYRDYGYTF. CDR3 sequence (DNA): TGTGCCAGCTCACCAGGGTACCGGGACTATGGCTACACCTTC. The rearrangement joins TRBV18 to TRBJ1-2; no definite D call. V was shortened by 2 bases and J by 3 bases, with 10 bases between the two germline ends. The CDR3 sequence is 14 residues long. Germline lookup yields CDR1 KGHSH and CDR2 LQKENI.

The chain has TRBV11-2 and TRBJ2-1; 11 bases match TRBD2. Germline V gene data show CDR1 as SGHAT and CDR2 as FQNNGV. The CDR3 loop spans 15 amino acids. Trimming at V came to 2 bases and at J to 8 bases, leaving 5 bases not matched to a gene. The CDR3 here is CASSLPLAGEDEQFF. In DNA form, the CDR3 reads TGTGCCAGCAGCTTACCACTAGCGGGAGAGGATGAGCAGTTCTTC.